Below are 16 T cell receptor beta chains sequenced from a single sample in a study of CD8+ T cells in alopecia areata. Treatment specified: oral pan-JAK inhibitor, 5-10 mg twice daily. It was cDNA, reverse transcribed from extracted RNA, that served as the sequencing template. This table comes from immunoSEQ multiplex PCR, and its TCRdb copy is limited to in-frame clones, with some not included. This sample has fewer than 100,000 clones, with approximately 70% found just once. The source was CD8+ T cells sorted from blood, collected at week 44, from a patient treated with tofacitinib. These receptor sequences come from a human donor with alopecia areata.

This clone is labeled as medium-sized (0.01 to 0.1%). The chain links TRBV28 to TRBJ2-7, with TRBD2 identical over 12 bases. V dropped 5 bases and J dropped 0; count of bases not matched to a gene: 11. This CDR3 has 18 amino acids. Germline V gene lookup returns CDR1 MDHEN and CDR2 SYDVKM. As DNA, the CDR3 is TGTGCCAGCAGTCCAGCAACTAGCGGGGGGCCTCGCTCCTACGAGCAGTACTTC. Protein: CASSPATSGGPRSYEQYF.

This clone was recorded once. The chain couples TRBV27 to TRBJ1-2; the D is unclear. Germline values: CDR1 MNHEY, CDR2 SMNVEV (reference sequence). The length of the CDR3 is 13 residues. Trimming took off 3 bases at V and 1 base at J, with 6 bases between the two ends. CDR3 bases: TGTGCCAGCAGTTTGGCCAGTAACTATGGCTACACCTTC. Translating gives CASSLASNYGYTF.

The chain uses TRBV27 and TRBJ2-1, with 14 positions matching TRBD2. V trimming: 3 bases; J trimming: 5 bases; junction bases outside the gene matches: 12. The length of the CDR3 is 19 residues. Germline CDR1 MNHEY, CDR2 SMNVEV (reference sequence). The CDR3 here is CASSFTGLAGAGEDNEQFF. CDR3 in DNA: TGTGCCAGCAGTTTCACGGGACTAGCGGGGGCCGGGGAGGACAATGAGCAGTTCTTC.

The chain joins TRBV11-2 to TRBJ2-1; 9 bases align to TRBD2. CDR3 length: 17 residues. The V and J ends lost 4 bases and 9 bases, in that order; junction bases with no gene match: 16. Germline V gene sequence: CDR1 SGHAT, CDR2 FQNNGV. The CDR3 sequence is CASSSTSGTSITTEQFF. CDR3 bases: TGTGCCAGCAGCTCAACCTCCGGGACTAGCATCACCACTGAGCAGTTCTTC.

The genes are TRBV5-6 and TRBJ1-1; D perhaps matches TRBD1 (5 bases). V lost 6 bases and J lost 1, with 16 bases in between. The CDR3 sequence is 15 residues long. CDR1 is SGHDT, CDR2 YYEEEE, per germline. The CDR3 coding sequence is TGTGCCAGCATGATCACGGGGGTGCCGAACACTGAAGCTTTCTTT. Amino acids: CASMITGVPNTEAFF.

J is TRBJ2-2 and V is TRBV4-1; the D is unclear. In germline, CDR1 is MGHRA, CDR2 YSYEKL. V dropped 0 bases and J dropped 0 bases, with 8 bases sitting between them. This CDR3 spans 16 amino acids. The DNA for the CDR3 is TGCGCCAGCAGCCAAGATTGGACCCCGAACACCGGGGAGCTGTTTTTT. Translating it yields CASSQDWTPNTGELFF.

This clone showed up just a few times. The chain is built from TRBV4-3 and TRBJ2-2, with D possibly matching TRBD2 (5 bases). Trimming shortened V by 0 bases and J by 3 bases, and 11 bases separated the two germline ends. Germline V lookup: CDR1 LGHNA, CDR2 YSLEER. The length of the CDR3 is 16 residues. The CDR3 nucleotides are TGCGCCAGCAGCCAAGATGGGGTCGGGGACACCGGGGAGCTGTTTTTT. This encodes CASSQDGVGDTGELFF.

The CDR3 sequence is CASSLDPWGAGTMNTEAFF. DNA of the CDR3: TGTGCCAGCAGCTTAGACCCCTGGGGCGCAGGGACCATGAACACTGAAGCTTTCTTT. V gene TRBV7-6 combines with J gene TRBJ1-1; D is perhaps TRBD1 (5 bases). There are 19 residues in the CDR3. Looked up from germline, CDR1 is SGHVS and CDR2 is FNYEAQ. Trimming removed 1 base at V and 0 bases at J, with 21 bases between.

V gene TRBV5-1 combines with J gene TRBJ2-3; D is undetermined. Deletions cut 0 bases from V and 2 bases from J, with 13 bases between. Germline assignment: CDR1 SGHRS and CDR2 YFSETQ. The CDR3 extends over 16 amino acids. The DNA of the CDR3 is TGCGCCAGCAGCTTGGACCAGATAAATCCCACAGATACGCAGTATTTT. This encodes CASSLDQINPTDTQYF.

V is TRBV4-3 and J is TRBJ2-5; D possibly corresponds to TRBD2 (6 bases). Germline lookup yields CDR1 LGHNA and CDR2 YSLEER. The V end lost 3 bases, the J end lost 1 base, and 6 bases lay between the germline ends. The CDR3 is made up of 13 amino acids. The CDR3 bases are TGCGCCAGCAGCCAGGGGGGCCAAGAGACCCAGTACTTC. Its translation is CASSQGGQETQYF.

The rearrangement joins TRBV5-4 to TRBJ2-1, with 9 bases lining up with TRBD2. Trimming at V came to 0 bases and at J to 6 bases, leaving 7 bases not matched to a gene. The CDR3 consists of 16 residues. The germline V gene encodes CDR1 SGHNT and CDR2 YYREEE (reference sequence). Here the CDR3 DNA reads TGTGCCAGCAGCTTGGTCCGCGGCGGGGGGGCCAATGAGCAGTTCTTC. Translated, it gives CASSLVRGGGANEQFF.

This clone showed up just a few times. V usage is TRBV7-8 and J usage is TRBJ2-3, with D possibly matching TRBD1 (6 bases). The V end lost 1 base, the J end lost 7 bases, and 24 bases lay between the germline ends. The V gene's germline CDR1 is SGHVS and CDR2 FQNEAQ. The CDR3 sequence is 18 residues long. CDR3 region: CASSLDGTGTHGSYTQYF. CDR3 bases: TGTGCCAGCAGCTTAGATGGCACCGGGACACACGGCTCATATACGCAGTATTTT.

V gene TRBV7-9 combines with J gene TRBJ1-1; D ambiguous. The V gene's germline CDR1 is SEHNR and CDR2 FQNEAQ (reference sequence). The CDR3 has 12 residues. Between the trimmed V and J ends, which lost 0 bases and 8 bases, there was a span of 7 bases. Here the CDR3 reads CASSLAAAEAFF. For the CDR3, the DNA is TGTGCCAGCAGCTTAGCGGCAGCCGAAGCTTTCTTT.

The chain is built from TRBV2 and TRBJ1-4, with a tentative D call TRBD1 (6 bases). The CDR3 consists of 14 residues. V was cut by 4 bases and J by 8 bases, with 14 bases left in between. Per germline, CDR1 SNHLY and CDR2 FYNNEI. The CDR3 region is CASSGGGGGEKLFF. Here the CDR3 DNA reads TGTGCCAGCAGTGGAGGGGGAGGTGGGGAAAAACTGTTTTTT.

The V and J genes are TRBV7-2 and TRBJ2-5; 11 nucleotides agree with TRBD2. The length of the CDR3 is 19 residues. Germline-derived CDR1 and CDR2 are SGHTA and FQGNSA. V was clipped by 4 bases and J by 5 bases; unmatched bases: 18. CDR3 DNA sequence: TGTGCCAGCAGCTCTGTAGCGGGGGGGCCCTTTTTGTCTACGGAGACCCAGTACTTC. Translation gives CASSSVAGGPFLSTETQYF.

J is TRBJ1-1 and V is TRBV7-2; no definite D call. CDR3 length: 11 amino acids. V dropped 4 bases and J dropped 5 bases, with 5 bases sitting between them. Germline loops: CDR1 SGHTA, CDR2 FQGNSA. The CDR3 sequence: CASSYLTEAFF. The CDR3 nucleotides are TGTGCCAGCAGCTATCTTACTGAAGCTTTCTTT.